This entry lists 32 T cell receptor beta chains sequenced from one sample in a study of blood T cell repertoires in COVID-19 (TCRdb year 2020). The receptor library was made with the immunoSEQ multiplex PCR assay. Sourced from immuneACCESS, this table was stored by TCRdb with only in-frame sequences that have V and J called. A share of the clones is absent; for the studies checked, an unresolved V gene accounts for under half, and the remainder has no known explanation. The sample has about 180,000 clones on record, about four fifths of them singletons. About 6.5% of the sample lies in the top ten. Material: peripheral blood. Every receptor here comes from a man between 65 and 79 years old with active or convalescent COVID-19.

This chain connects TRBV19 to TRBJ1-1; weak D call: TRBD1 (6 bases). CDR3 size: 16 residues. Per the germline V gene, CDR1 is LNHDA and CDR2 is SQIVND (reference sequence). V shed 4 bases and J shed 4 bases, with 19 bases lying between them. The DNA of the CDR3 is TGTGCCAGTAGTAGTGGACAGTTCATTGGAGCCACTGAAGCTTTCTTT. It codes for CASSSGQFIGATEAFF.

There are a few counts of this clone. The rearrangement joins TRBV9 to TRBJ2-2, with 8 bases lining up with TRBD2. The germline CDR1 and CDR2 sequences are SGDLS and YYNGEE. This CDR3 is 14 amino acids long. With 5 bases clipped from V and 3 bases from J, the junction kept 3 bases outside the gene matches. The CDR3 spells CASRGLADTGELFF. CDR3 bases: TGTGCCAGCAGAGGACTAGCCGACACCGGGGAGCTGTTTTTT.

The chain carries TRBV28 and TRBJ1-1, with 7 bases aligning to TRBD1. The CDR3 is 16 residues long. J lost 3 bases, V lost 3 bases, and 10 bases had no gene match. CDR1 is MDHEN, CDR2 SYDVKM, per germline. CDR3 DNA sequence: TGTGCCAGCAGTTTGAACGGTAGGGGGCTTGACACTGAAGCTTTCTTT. Protein: CASSLNGRGLDTEAFF.

The chain uses TRBV13 and TRBJ2-1; weak D call: TRBD2 (6 bases). The length of the CDR3 is 19 residues. The V end lost 1 base, the J end lost 0 bases, and 19 bases lay between the germline ends. The germline V gene has CDR1 PRHDT and CDR2 FYEKMQ (reference sequence). CDR3 sequence reads: CASSLVEGRLRSSYNEQFF. The CDR3 DNA sequence: TGTGCCAGCAGCTTAGTGGAAGGGAGGTTGCGAAGCTCCTACAATGAGCAGTTCTTC.

The CDR3 loop is CASSTGTGTWRNTIYF. CDR3 sequence (DNA): TGTGCCAGCAGTACCGGGACAGGGACGTGGCGGAACACCATATATTTT. The V call is TRBV6-2 or TRBV6-3, the J call TRBJ1-3; 9 nucleotides match TRBD1. Germline CDR1 and CDR2: MNHEY and SVGEGT. The CDR3 covers 16 residues. Trimming cost V 5 bases and J 7 bases; bases outside gene matches: 12.

This sequence joins TRBV10-3 and TRBJ2-7; 7 nucleotides align to TRBD1. CDR3 length equals 16 residues. Germline trimming cut 3 bases from V and 2 bases from J; bases unmatched to any gene: 10. Looked up from germline, CDR1 is ENHRY and CDR2 is SYGVKD. CDR3 bases: TGTGCCATCAGTGAAGGGGGACAGTACTTCCCCTACGAGCAGTACTTC. As protein: CAISEGGQYFPYEQYF.

The gene calls are TRBV18 and TRBJ1-1; 9 nucleotides align to TRBD1. This CDR3 has 15 residues. Losses at the gene ends were 5 bases for V and 5 bases for J; bases not matched to a gene: 9. Germline-derived CDR1 and CDR2 are KGHSH and LQKENI. The CDR3 protein is CASSYKQGAGTEAFF. CDR3 DNA: TGTGCCAGCTCATACAAACAGGGGGCAGGAACTGAAGCTTTCTTT.

In nucleotides, the CDR3 is TGTGCCAGTAACAGGGCGTTCTATAGCAATCAGCCCCAGCATTTT. This gives the protein CASNRAFYSNQPQHF. This chain joins TRBV19 and TRBJ1-5, with D maybe TRBD1 (6 bases). CDR1 and CDR2 (germline): LNHDA, SQIVND (reference sequence). CDR3 length: 15 residues. Between the trimmed V and J ends, which lost 7 bases and 0 bases, there was a span of 13 bases.

The V gene is TRBV5-1, the J gene TRBJ1-6; no definite D call. The V end lost 0 bases, the J end lost 9 bases, and 10 bases lay between the germline ends. This CDR3 contains 14 residues. Germline CDR1 is SGHRS and CDR2 is YFSETQ. The CDR3: CASSLGTETSPLHF. The CDR3 DNA reads TGCGCCAGCAGCTTGGGAACAGAGACTTCACCCCTCCACTTT.

The rearrangement joins TRBV25-1 to TRBJ2-7; TRBD2 is a possible D gene (7 bases). V was clipped by 8 bases and J by 5 bases, with 16 bases between them. Per the germline V gene, CDR1 is MGHDK and CDR2 is SYGVNS. The CDR3 runs 13 residues. The CDR3 DNA is TGTGCCAGCGGCCTTGGGGGGGCGGACGAGCAGTACTTC. Its protein product is CASGLGGADEQYF.

This chain uses TRBV4-1 with TRBJ2-7; 11 bases fit TRBD2. The V segment lost 1 base and the J segment 3 bases; nucleotides outside the gene matches: 5. The germline V gene encodes CDR1 MGHRA and CDR2 YSYEKL. The CDR3 is made up of 16 amino acids. CDR3 DNA sequence: TGCGCCAGCAGCCAAGGACTAGCGGGAATAAGCTACGAGCAGTACTTC. Amino acid sequence: CASSQGLAGISYEQYF.

V gene TRBV6-5 combines with J gene TRBJ1-1, with D perhaps matching TRBD1 (5 bases). The CDR3 consists of 13 residues. Germline assignment: CDR1 MNHEY and CDR2 SVGAGI. Trimming removed 4 bases at V and 3 bases at J, with 9 bases between. The CDR3 spells CASSWGGDTEAFF. The CDR3 nucleotides read TGTGCCAGCAGTTGGGGAGGGGACACTGAAGCTTTCTTT.

In its sample, this clone was seen a few times. The chain uses TRBV5-8 and TRBJ1-1; D remains unclear. This CDR3 region has 13 residues. Germline CDR1 reads SGHTS; CDR2 reads YDEGEE. The germline V and J ends were trimmed by 2 bases and 9 bases, with 14 bases remaining between them. In DNA form, the CDR3 reads TGTGCCAGCAGCTTATCGGGGTCTAGCAAAGCTTTCTTT. Protein sequence: CASSLSGSSKAFF.

This clone came up once. The V call is TRBV3-1 (or the pseudogene TRBV3-2), the J call TRBJ2-3, with D perhaps TRBD2 (5 bases). The CDR3 loop spans 17 amino acids. Germline CDR1 reads LGHDT; CDR2 reads YNNKEL (reference sequence). The ends were cut back, 1 base at V and 2 bases at J, with 16 bases in the middle. The CDR3 loop is CASSQVWMSGYTDTQYF. CDR3 bases: TGTGCCAGCAGCCAAGTATGGATGAGCGGTTACACAGATACGCAGTATTTT.

The V and J genes are TRBV3-1 (or the pseudogene TRBV3-2) and TRBJ1-2, with D possibly matching TRBD1 (5 bases). Trimming took 3 bases from V and 4 from J, leaving 9 bases between them. Germline CDR1 LGHDT, CDR2 YNNKEL (reference sequence). This CDR3 region has 13 residues. In DNA form, the CDR3 reads TGTGCCAGCAGCCACAGGGAGGGCTATGGCTACACCTTC. This sequence encodes CASSHREGYGYTF.

The chain recombines TRBV19 with TRBJ2-2; 8 bases are a match to TRBD2. V dropped 4 bases and J dropped 1; count of bases not matched to a gene: 2. The germline CDR1 and CDR2 sequences are LNHDA and SQIVND (reference sequence). This CDR3 has 15 amino acids. The CDR3 loop reads CASSTGLENTGELFF. CDR3 nucleotides: TGTGCCAGTAGTACGGGACTAGAGAACACCGGGGAGCTGTTTTTT.

This clone was seen more than once but under ten times. This sequence joins TRBV11-2 and TRBJ1-5; D is uncertain. CDR1 is SGHAT and CDR2 is FQNNGV in the germline V gene. This CDR3 contains 13 residues. V lost 0 bases, J lost 5 bases, and 5 bases lay in between. CDR3 in amino acids: CASSLDRYQPQHF. The CDR3 nucleotides are TGTGCCAGCAGCTTAGACAGATATCAGCCCCAGCATTTT.

This clone was detected once. The chain has TRBV30 and TRBJ1-5, with D hard to call. V was clipped by 4 bases and J by 2 bases, with 9 bases between them. Germline lookup yields CDR1 GTSNPN and CDR2 SVGIG (reference sequence). This CDR3 has 13 amino acids. The CDR3 nucleotides read TGTGCCTGGACCGTCGGGGGCAATCAGCCCCAGCATTTT. Protein product: CAWTVGGNQPQHF.

J is TRBJ2-2 and V is TRBV24-1; 8 bases fit TRBD2. Germline V gene sequence: CDR1 KGHDR, CDR2 SFDVKD. The CDR3 extends over 17 amino acids. J lost 2 bases, V lost 5 bases, and 9 bases had no gene match. The DNA for the CDR3 is TGTGCCACCAGTGCCTCAACTAGCGGAAGAAACACCGGGGAGCTGTTTTTT. Amino acids: CATSASTSGRNTGELFF.

Only one count was recorded for this clone. This chain connects TRBV19 to TRBJ1-1, with a weak D call TRBD1 (5 bases). V lost 4 bases, J lost 8 bases, and 14 bases lay in between. The CDR3 runs to 13 residues. Germline CDR1 LNHDA, CDR2 SQIVND (reference sequence). The CDR3 protein is CASSSTGGGEAFF. CDR3 coding DNA: TGTGCCAGTAGTAGCACGGGGGGAGGAGAAGCTTTCTTT.

This clone was found a few times. The J gene is TRBJ2-7, the V gene TRBV30, with a tentative D call TRBD2 (5 bases). V was pared by 2 bases and J by 2 bases, with 13 bases between. Germline V gives CDR1 GTSNPN, CDR2 SVGIG (reference sequence). This CDR3 has 14 residues. The CDR3 loop is CAWSSTGITYEQYF. The CDR3 DNA is TGTGCCTGGAGTTCAACCGGGATTACCTACGAGCAGTACTTC.

This clone was picked up one time. The V gene is TRBV6-2 or TRBV6-3, the J gene TRBJ1-1; 10 nucleotides agree with TRBD1. This CDR3 spans 15 amino acids. The V and J ends lost 5 bases and 9 bases, in that order; junction bases with no gene match: 12. In germline, CDR1 is MNHEY, CDR2 SVGEGT. CDR3 residues: CASSPTTGGSVQAFF. In nucleotides, the CDR3 is TGTGCCAGCAGTCCGACGACAGGGGGCTCGGTGCAAGCTTTCTTT.

The chain carries TRBV7-8 and TRBJ1-4; TRBD1 agrees at 8 bases. Losses at the gene ends were 5 bases for V and 0 bases for J; bases not matched to a gene: 5. Germline loops: CDR1 SGHVS, CDR2 FQNEAQ. CDR3 length: 16 residues. The CDR3 DNA is TGTGCCAGCAGCCCAGGGGGCGCGGCAACTAATGAAAAACTGTTTTTT. As protein: CASSPGGAATNEKLFF. The variable domain in full, completed from reference TRBV7-8 and TRBJ1-4, reads GAGVSQSPRYKVAKRGQDVALRCDPISGHVSLFWYQQALGQGPEFLTYFQNEAQLDKSGLPSDRFFAERPEGSVSTLKIQRTQQEDSAVYLCASSPGGAATNEKLFFGSGTQLSVL.

The chain recombines TRBV18 with TRBJ2-3; D is undetermined. CDR3 length: 14 amino acids. Looked up from germline, CDR1 is KGHSH and CDR2 is LQKENI. The germline V and J ends were trimmed by 3 bases and 1 base, with 8 bases remaining between them. DNA for the CDR3: TGTGCCAGCTCACCTTCGACTGGCACAGATACGCAGTATTTT. This encodes CASSPSTGTDTQYF.

This clone was detected many times. The gene calls are TRBV5-1 and TRBJ2-1; 10 bases are shared with TRBD2. Trimming cost V 3 bases and J 5 bases; bases outside gene matches: 11. CDR3 length: 17 residues. CDR1 SGHRS and CDR2 YFSETQ come from the germline V gene. The chain's CDR3 is CASSYYPSGSRNNEQFF. In nucleotides, the CDR3 is TGCGCCAGCAGCTATTACCCTAGCGGGAGTAGGAACAATGAGCAGTTCTTC.

This chain connects TRBV2 to TRBJ2-2; TRBD2 matches at 8 bases. Germline V gene sequence: CDR1 SNHLY, CDR2 FYNNEI. Trimming at V came to 4 bases and at J to 4 bases, leaving 5 bases not matched to a gene. This CDR3 spans 15 amino acids. CDR3 in amino acids: CASSGYGRATGELFF. The DNA for the CDR3 is TGTGCCAGCAGTGGCTACGGGAGGGCCACCGGGGAGCTGTTTTTT.

The genes are TRBV3-1 (or the pseudogene TRBV3-2) and TRBJ2-7; 12 bases are shared with TRBD2. The CDR3 consists of 17 residues. The V gene end was trimmed by 1 base and the J gene end by 4 bases; junction bases not matched to a gene: 8. The germline CDR1 and CDR2 sequences are LGHDT and YNNKEL (reference sequence). The CDR3: CASSQGPASGREYEQYF. As DNA, the CDR3 is TGTGCCAGCAGCCAAGGTCCCGCTAGCGGGAGGGAATACGAGCAGTACTTC.

The chain is built from TRBV6-5 and TRBJ2-1, with D maybe TRBD1 (5 bases). Between the trimmed V and J ends, which lost 4 bases and 5 bases, there was a span of 6 bases. The CDR3 sequence is 12 residues long. The germline V gene has CDR1 MNHEY and CDR2 SVGAGI. The CDR3 region has the DNA TGTGCCAGCAGTTCAGGGAACAATGAGCAGTTCTTC. Translated, it gives CASSSGNNEQFF.

V usage is TRBV14 and J usage is TRBJ2-1; the D gene is possibly TRBD1 (6 bases). Trimming cost V 2 bases and J 0 bases, with 17 bases left between them. Germline CDR1 is SGHDN and CDR2 is FVKESK. This CDR3 region has 18 residues. Here the CDR3 reads CASSQKNRATFSYNEQFF. Here the CDR3 DNA reads TGTGCCAGCAGCCAAAAAAACAGGGCAACTTTCTCCTACAATGAGCAGTTCTTC. The full variable domain, with the rest looked up from reference TRBV14 and TRBJ2-1, is EAGVTQFPSHSVIEKGQTVTLRCDPISGHDNLYWYRRVMGKEIKFLLHFVKESKQDESGMPNNRFLAERTGGTYSTLKVQPAELEDSGVYFCASSQKNRATFSYNEQFFGPGTRLTVL.

This clone was seen at least ten times. The V and J genes are TRBV7-9 and TRBJ2-5; 10 nucleotides agree with TRBD1. CDR1 SEHNR and CDR2 FQNEAQ come from the germline V gene (reference sequence). This CDR3 spans 17 amino acids. J was trimmed by 5 bases and V by 1 base; bases with no gene match: 10. In DNA form, the CDR3 reads TGTGCCAGCAGCTTAGTAAGGGGACAGGGGTCTATGGAGACCCAGTACTTC. Encoded protein: CASSLVRGQGSMETQYF.

The genes are TRBV4-1 and TRBJ1-2; 8 bases map to TRBD1. V was pared by 1 base and J by 8 bases, with 12 bases of the junction left unmatched. Germline V lookup: CDR1 MGHRA, CDR2 YSYEKL. The CDR3 totals 16 residues. The CDR3 DNA reads TGCGCCAGCAGCCAAGCGCTCGGACAGGGTTATATAGGCTACACCTTC. This encodes CASSQALGQGYIGYTF.

The genes are TRBV2 and TRBJ2-3, with 10 bases that match TRBD2. The CDR3 is made up of 14 amino acids. Germline trimming cut 4 bases from V and 4 bases from J; bases unmatched to any gene: 2. The germline V gene has CDR1 SNHLY and CDR2 FYNNEI. The CDR3 coding sequence is TGTGCCAGCAGTGTAGCGGGAGGACCAGATACGCAGTATTTT. Residues: CASSVAGGPDTQYF.